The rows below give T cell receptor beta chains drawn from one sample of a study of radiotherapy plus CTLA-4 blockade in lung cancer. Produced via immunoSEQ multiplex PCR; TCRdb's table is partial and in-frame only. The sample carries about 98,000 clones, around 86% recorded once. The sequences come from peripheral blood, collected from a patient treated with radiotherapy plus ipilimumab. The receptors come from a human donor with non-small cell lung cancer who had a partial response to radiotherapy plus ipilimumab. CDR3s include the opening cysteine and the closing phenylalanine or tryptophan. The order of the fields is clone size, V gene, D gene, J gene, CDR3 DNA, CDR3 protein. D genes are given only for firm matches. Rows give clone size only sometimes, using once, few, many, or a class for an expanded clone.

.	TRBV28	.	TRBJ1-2	TGTGCCAGCAGATTCGCCAGGGTTTCACGGGGCTACACCTTC	CASRFARVSRGYTF
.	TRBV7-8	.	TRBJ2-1	TGTGCCAGTTCCCTGGGCCATTACAATGAGCAGTTCTTC	CASSLGHYNEQFF
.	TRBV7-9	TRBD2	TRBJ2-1	TGTGCCAGCAGCACGGGGACTAGCGGGGCCTACAATGAGCAGTTCTTC	CASSTGTSGAYNEQFF
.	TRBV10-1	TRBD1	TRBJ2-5	TGCGCCAGCAGTGAGTCGGCCGGGACAGGGGGGGGAGAGACCCAGTACTTC	CASSESAGTGGGETQYF
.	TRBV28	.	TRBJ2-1	TGTGCCAGCAGTTCCCCCGCGCCCTACAATGAGCAGTTCTTC	CASSSPAPYNEQFF
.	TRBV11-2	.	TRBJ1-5	TGTGCCAGCAGCTCGGGGTTCCGACAGCCCCAGCATTTT	CASSSGFRQPQHF
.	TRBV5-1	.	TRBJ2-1	TGCGCCAGCAGCTTACGACTAATGGATGAGCAGTTCTTC	CASSLRLMDEQFF
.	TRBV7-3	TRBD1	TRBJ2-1	TGTGCCAGCAACTTAATGCCAGGGGGAATATACAATGAGCAGTTCTTC	CASNLMPGGIYNEQFF
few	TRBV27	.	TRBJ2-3	TGTGCCAGCAGACTGGGACATGTCACAGATACGCAGTATTTT	CASRLGHVTDTQYF
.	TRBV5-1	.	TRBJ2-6	TGCGCCAGCAGCCTGCAGCAGGGCTCTGGGGCCAACGTCCTGACTTTC	CASSLQQGSGANVLTF
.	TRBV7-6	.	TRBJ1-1	TGTGCCAGCAGCCCACGTTCCGGGAACACTGAAGCTTTCTTT	CASSPRSGNTEAFF
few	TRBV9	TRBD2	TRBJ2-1	TGTGCCAGCAGCGCCCTAGCGGGAGAGGCAAATGAGCAGTTCTTC	CASSALAGEANEQFF
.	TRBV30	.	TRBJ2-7	TGTGCCTGGAGTGGTACTCAGGGGTCTCACTACGAGCAGTACTTC	CAWSGTQGSHYEQYF